This T cell receptor beta chain was captured in a study of blood T cell repertoires in COVID-19. Across the study: There were acute and convalescent COVID-19 samples, and they came from the United States, Italy and Spain. The cDNA or gDNA used as material had been derived from T cells, B-cell-depleted T cells, or PBMCs.

Seattle researchers signed up patients amid active infection and tracked them longitudinally. Authors' methods: Nucleated cell number was recorded as an estimate derived from reference gene primer amplification. Profiling relied on immunoSEQ multiplex PCR, and the TCRdb table lists in-frame clones only, not all of them. From that table come the V and J calls and clone size; the DNA was used to work out D and trimming. Here the sample spans 45,000 to 70,000 clones, about 86% being singletons. This clone has just a few counts. Sequenced input: peripheral blood. The TCR comes from a woman aged 60 to 75 with COVID-19, enrolled during active disease.

This CDR3 is CASSTGQGNSPLHF. In nucleotides, the CDR3 is TGTGCCAGCAGCACGGGACAGGGCAATTCACCCCTCCACTTT. The V gene is TRBV3-1 (or the pseudogene TRBV3-2), the J gene TRBJ1-6; 9 bases are a match to TRBD1. In germline, CDR1 is LGHDT, CDR2 YNNKEL (reference sequence). Trimming removed 5 bases from V and 7 bases from J; junction bases left unmatched: 3. The CDR3 is 14 amino acids.